This T cell receptor beta chain was profiled in a study of vaccination and CD4 T cells after COVID-19. At the level of the study: Convalescent patients gave post-COVID blood a median roughly 96 days post-diagnosis, range 35 to 161. Overlapping SARS-CoV-2, HCoV-NL63, HCoV-OC43 and HCoV-229E spike peptides were used to stimulate cells.

Treatment described: 10-day PBMC culture with coronavirus spike peptide pools or control peptides (ViraFEST assay). This clonotype has just a few counts. The antigen is undetermined. The CDR3 length is 11 residues. CDR1 is MDHEN and CDR2 is SYDVKM in the germline V gene. Trimming cost V 7 bases and J 11 bases, with 14 bases left between them. Cultured CD4+ T cell DNA underwent sequencing with the Oncomine TCR Beta short-read assay. From the PCR reads, TCRdb called clonotypes with MiXCR, one entry per CDR3 protein. The data show about 13,000 distinct CDR3 sequences, 30% to 35% seen once. The genes are TRBV28 and TRBJ1-1; D might be TRBD1 (6 bases). This clonotype was sampled from a human donor who had recovered from COVID-19. The sample in question was CD4+ T cells from blood, cultured in vitro, obtained after SARS-CoV-2 vaccination. In DNA form, the CDR3 reads TGTGCCAGCACCCTAGGGGGGACGGCTTTCTTT. Translation gives CASTLGGTAFF.